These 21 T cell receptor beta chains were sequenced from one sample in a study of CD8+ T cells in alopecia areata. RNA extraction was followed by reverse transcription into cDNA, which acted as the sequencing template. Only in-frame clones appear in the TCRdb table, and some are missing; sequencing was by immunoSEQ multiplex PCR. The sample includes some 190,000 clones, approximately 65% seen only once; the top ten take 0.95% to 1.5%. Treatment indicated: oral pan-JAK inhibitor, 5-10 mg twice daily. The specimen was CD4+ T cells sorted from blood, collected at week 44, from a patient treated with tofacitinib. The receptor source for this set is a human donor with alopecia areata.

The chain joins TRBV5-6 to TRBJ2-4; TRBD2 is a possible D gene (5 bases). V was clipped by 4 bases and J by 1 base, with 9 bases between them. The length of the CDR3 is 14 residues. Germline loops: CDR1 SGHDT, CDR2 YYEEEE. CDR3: CASSLGAAKNIQYF. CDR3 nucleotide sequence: TGTGCCAGCAGCCTGGGAGCTGCCAAAAACATTCAGTACTTC. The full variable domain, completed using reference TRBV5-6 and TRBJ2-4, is DAGVTQSPTHLIKTRGQQVTLRCSPKSGHDTVSWYQQALGQGPQFIFQYYEEEERQRGNFPDRFSGHQFPNYSSELNVNALLLGDSALYLCASSLGAAKNIQYFGAGTRLSVL.

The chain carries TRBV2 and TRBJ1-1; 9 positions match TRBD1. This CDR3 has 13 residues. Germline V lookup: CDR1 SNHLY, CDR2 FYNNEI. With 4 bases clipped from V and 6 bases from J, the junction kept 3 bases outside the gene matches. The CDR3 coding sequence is TGTGCCAGCAGTGGGACAGGGGTACCTGAAGCTTTCTTT. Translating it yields CASSGTGVPEAFF.

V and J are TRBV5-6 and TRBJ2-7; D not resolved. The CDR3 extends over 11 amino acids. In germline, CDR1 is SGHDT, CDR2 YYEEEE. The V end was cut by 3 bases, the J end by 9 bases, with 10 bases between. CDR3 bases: TGTGCCAGCAGCTCGCTTTCCGGGCAGTACTTC. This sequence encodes CASSSLSGQYF.

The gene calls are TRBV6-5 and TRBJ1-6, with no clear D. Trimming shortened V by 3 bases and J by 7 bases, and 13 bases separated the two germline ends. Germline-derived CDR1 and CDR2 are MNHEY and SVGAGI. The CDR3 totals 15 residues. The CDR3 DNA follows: TGTGCCAGCAGTTATACTAGCGCTCAGAATTCACCCCTCCACTTT. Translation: CASSYTSAQNSPLHF.

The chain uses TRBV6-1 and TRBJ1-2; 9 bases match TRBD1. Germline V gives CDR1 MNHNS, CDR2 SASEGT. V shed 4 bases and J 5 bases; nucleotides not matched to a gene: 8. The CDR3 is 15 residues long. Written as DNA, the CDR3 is TGTGCCAGCAGTGCCGGGACAGGGTTGACGTATGGCTACACCTTC. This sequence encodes CASSAGTGLTYGYTF.

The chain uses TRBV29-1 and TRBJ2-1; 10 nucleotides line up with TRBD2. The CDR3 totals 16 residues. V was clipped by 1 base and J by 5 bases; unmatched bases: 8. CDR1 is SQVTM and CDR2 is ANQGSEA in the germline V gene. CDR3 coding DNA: TGCAGCGTTGAAGGGGAGCGGGGGGGCTACAACAATGAGCAGTTCTTC. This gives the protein CSVEGERGGYNNEQFF.

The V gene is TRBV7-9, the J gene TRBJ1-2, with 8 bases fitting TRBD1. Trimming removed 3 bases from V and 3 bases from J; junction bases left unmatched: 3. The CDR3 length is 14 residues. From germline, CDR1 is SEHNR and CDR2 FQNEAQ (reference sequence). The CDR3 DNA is TGTGCCAGCAGCTTTTTGGACAGGGACTATGGCTACACCTTC. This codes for CASSFLDRDYGYTF.

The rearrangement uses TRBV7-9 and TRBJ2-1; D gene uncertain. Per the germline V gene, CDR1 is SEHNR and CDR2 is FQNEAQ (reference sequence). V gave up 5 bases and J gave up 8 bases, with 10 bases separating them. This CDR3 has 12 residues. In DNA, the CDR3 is TGTGCCAGCAGCCCCCTTTATGATGAGCAGTTCTTC. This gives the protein CASSPLYDEQFF.

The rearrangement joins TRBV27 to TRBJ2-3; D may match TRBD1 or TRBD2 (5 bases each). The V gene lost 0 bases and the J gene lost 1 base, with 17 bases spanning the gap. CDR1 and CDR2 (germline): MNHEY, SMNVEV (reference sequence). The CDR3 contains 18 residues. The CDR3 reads CASSLSTPRDGRTDTQYF. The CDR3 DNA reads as TGTGCCAGCAGTTTATCAACCCCCCGGGACGGCCGCACAGATACGCAGTATTTT.

CDR3 sequence: CAWRQQGNSPLHF. DNA for the CDR3: TGTGCCTGGAGGCAACAGGGTAATTCACCCCTCCACTTT. The J gene is TRBJ1-6, the V gene TRBV30; D is possibly TRBD1 (6 bases). V was trimmed by 3 bases and J by 6 bases, leaving 9 bases between them. The CDR3 is made up of 13 amino acids. Per the germline V gene, CDR1 is GTSNPN and CDR2 is SVGIG (reference sequence).

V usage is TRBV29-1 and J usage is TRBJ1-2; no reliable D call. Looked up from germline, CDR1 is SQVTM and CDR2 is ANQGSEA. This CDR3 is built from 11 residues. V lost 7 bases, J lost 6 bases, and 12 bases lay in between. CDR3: CSGQDGNGYTF. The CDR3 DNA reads TGCAGCGGACAAGATGGTAATGGCTACACCTTC.

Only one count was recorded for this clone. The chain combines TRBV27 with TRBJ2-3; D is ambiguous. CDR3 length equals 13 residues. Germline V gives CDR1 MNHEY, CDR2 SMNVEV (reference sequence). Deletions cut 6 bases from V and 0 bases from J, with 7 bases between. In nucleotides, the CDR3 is TGTGCCAGCAGGCAGACTAGCACAGATACGCAGTATTTT. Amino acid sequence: CASRQTSTDTQYF.

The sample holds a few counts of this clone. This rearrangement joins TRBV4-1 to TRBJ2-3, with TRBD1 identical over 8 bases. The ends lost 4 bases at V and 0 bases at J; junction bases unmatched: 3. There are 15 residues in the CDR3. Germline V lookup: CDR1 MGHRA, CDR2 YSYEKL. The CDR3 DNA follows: TGCGCCAGCAGCCTGACAGGGGAGAGCACAGATACGCAGTATTTT. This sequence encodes CASSLTGESTDTQYF.

The CDR3: CASSERGNIQYF. In nucleotides, the CDR3 is TGTGCCAGCAGTGAAAGGGGAAACATTCAGTACTTC. The genes are TRBV2 and TRBJ2-4; D possibly corresponds to TRBD1 (5 bases). Germline CDR1 and CDR2: SNHLY and FYNNEI. Trimming cost V 2 bases and J 6 bases, with 5 bases left between them. The CDR3 is made up of 12 amino acids.

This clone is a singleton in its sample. As DNA, the CDR3 is TGTGCCAGCAGTTACTCTACAGGACAAGAGACCCAGTACTTC. This encodes CASSYSTGQETQYF. V and J are TRBV6-5 and TRBJ2-5, with D possibly being TRBD1 (5 bases). The CDR3 sequence is 14 residues long. V dropped 0 bases and J dropped 2 bases, with 7 bases sitting between them. Germline V gene lookup returns CDR1 MNHEY and CDR2 SVGAGI.

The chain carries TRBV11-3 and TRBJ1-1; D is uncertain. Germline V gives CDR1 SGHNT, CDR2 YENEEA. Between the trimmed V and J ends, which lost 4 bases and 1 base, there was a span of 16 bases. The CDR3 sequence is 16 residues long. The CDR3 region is CASSSPGSFGNTEAFF. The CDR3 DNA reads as TGTGCCAGCAGCTCGCCTGGATCATTCGGGAACACTGAAGCTTTCTTT.

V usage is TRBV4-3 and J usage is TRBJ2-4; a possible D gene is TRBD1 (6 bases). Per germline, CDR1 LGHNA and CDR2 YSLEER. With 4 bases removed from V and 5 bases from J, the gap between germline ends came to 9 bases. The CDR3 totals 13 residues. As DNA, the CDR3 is TGCGCCAGCAGCCCAGGGGCGGAAAACATTCAGTACTTC. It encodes CASSPGAENIQYF.

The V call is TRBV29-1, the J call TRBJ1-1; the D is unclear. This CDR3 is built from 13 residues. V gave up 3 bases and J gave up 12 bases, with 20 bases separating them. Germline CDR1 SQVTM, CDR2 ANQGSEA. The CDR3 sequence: CSVDAGSRVKTFF. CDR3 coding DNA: TGCAGCGTTGACGCCGGTTCTCGGGTGAAGACTTTCTTT.

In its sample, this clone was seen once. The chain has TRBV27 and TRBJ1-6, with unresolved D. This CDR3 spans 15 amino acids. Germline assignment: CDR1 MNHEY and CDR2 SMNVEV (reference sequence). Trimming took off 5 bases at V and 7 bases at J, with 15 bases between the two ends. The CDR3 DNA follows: TGTGCCAGCAGTCCCATTCTGGGGAAAAATTCACCCCTCCACTTT. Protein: CASSPILGKNSPLHF.

The CDR3 DNA sequence: TGTGCCAGCAGCTTCGGGACAGGGAATGAGCAGTTCTTC. Translation: CASSFGTGNEQFF. The rearrangement joins TRBV7-9 to TRBJ2-1; 9 nucleotides line up with TRBD1. Germline CDR1 reads SEHNR; CDR2 reads FQNEAQ (reference sequence). With V trimmed by 3 bases and J by 7 bases, 1 base remained unmatched. This CDR3 has 13 residues.

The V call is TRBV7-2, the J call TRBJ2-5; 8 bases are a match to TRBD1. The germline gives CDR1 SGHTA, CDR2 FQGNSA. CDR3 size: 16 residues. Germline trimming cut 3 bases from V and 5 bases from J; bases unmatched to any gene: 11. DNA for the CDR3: TGTGCCAGCAGCTTGACAGGGGCAGCAGGTTTCGAGACCCAGTACTTC. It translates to CASSLTGAAGFETQYF.